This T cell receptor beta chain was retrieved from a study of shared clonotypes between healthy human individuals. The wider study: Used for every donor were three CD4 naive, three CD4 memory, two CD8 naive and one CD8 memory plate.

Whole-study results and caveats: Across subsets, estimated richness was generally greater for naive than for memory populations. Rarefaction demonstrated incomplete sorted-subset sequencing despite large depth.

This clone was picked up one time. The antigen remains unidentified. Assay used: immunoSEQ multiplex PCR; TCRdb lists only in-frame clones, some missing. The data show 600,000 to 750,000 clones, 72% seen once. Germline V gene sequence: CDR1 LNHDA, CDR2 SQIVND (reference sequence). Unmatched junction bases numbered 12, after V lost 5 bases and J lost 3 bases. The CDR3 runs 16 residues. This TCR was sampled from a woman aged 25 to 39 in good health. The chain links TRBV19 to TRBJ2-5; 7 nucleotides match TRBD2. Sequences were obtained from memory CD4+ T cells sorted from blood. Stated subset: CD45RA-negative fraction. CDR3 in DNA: TGTGCCAGTAGTCCTGGGAGCGTGCGGGAGAAAGAGACCCAGTACTTC. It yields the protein CASSPGSVREKETQYF.